This T cell receptor (beta chain) was found in a study of blood T cell repertoires in COVID-19. Sequenced by immunoSEQ multiplex PCR; TCRdb stores in-frame clones only, minus some. The table lists 250,000 to 350,000 clones, more than 85% of them singletons. CDR1 is LNHNV, CDR2 YYDKDF, per germline (reference sequence). This CDR3 is built from 14 residues. Between the trimmed V and J ends, which lost 10 bases and 0 bases, there was a span of 14 bases. Seattle participants joined during active infection and were tracked over time. This TCR was recovered from a woman aged 30 to 39 with COVID-19, enrolled during active disease. The specimen sequenced was peripheral blood. The chain uses TRBV15 and TRBJ2-3; D is possibly TRBD2 (6 bases). The CDR3 DNA is TGTGCCAAAGCTAGCGACATTAGCACAGATACGCAGTATTTT. Its translation is CAKASDISTDTQYF.